Listed below are T cell receptor beta chains from one sample, sequenced in a study of cytomegalovirus exposure and HLA in healthy donors. Libraries were prepared by immunoSEQ multiplex PCR; TCRdb keeps only in-frame clonotypes and omits some of them. The repertoire has 180,000 or so clones, over 80% of them found once; the top ten carry less than 2%. Input material: PBMCs. These receptors came from a man aged 35 to 55 in good health and CMV-seronegative. Each CDR3 is given with its conserved first and last residue. The D gene is left open where the match is weak. A row's size may be missing; if present it is once, few, many or a size class.

CDR3: CASSVSSGSSYEQYF
DNA: TGTGCCAGCAGCGTATCGAGCGGGAGCTCCTACGAGCAGTACTTC
J: TRBJ2-7
V: TRBV9
D: TRBD2
size: few

CDR3: CASNRGLDNSPLHF
DNA: TGCGCCAGCAACAGGGGGCTGGATAATTCACCCCTCCACTTT
J: TRBJ1-6
V: TRBV5-1
D: TRBD1
size: NA

CDR3: CASSLSRGGNLGYTF
DNA: TGTGCCAGCAGCTTATCCCGGGGGGGGAACCTCGGCTACACCTTC
J: TRBJ1-2
V: TRBV7-8
D: NA
size: NA

CDR3: CASRPMSAGQGSHEQYF
DNA: TGTGCCAGCAGACCCATGAGCGCCGGACAGGGGAGCCACGAGCAGTACTTC
J: TRBJ2-7
V: TRBV27
D: TRBD1
size: NA

CDR3: CASSFQADNSPLHF
DNA: TGTGCCAGCAGCTTCCAGGCAGATAATTCACCCCTCCACTTT
J: TRBJ1-6
V: TRBV7-2
D: NA
size: few

CDR3: CSVLAQTYSSTDTQYF
DNA: TGCAGCGTTTTAGCTCAGACGTACTCTAGCACAGATACGCAGTATTTT
J: TRBJ2-3
V: TRBV29-1
D: NA
size: NA

CDR3: CASSSLFQDTQYF
DNA: TGTGCCAGTAGTTCCCTATTTCAAGATACGCAGTATTTT
J: TRBJ2-3
V: TRBV19
D: NA
size: few

CDR3: CASSPQGAGPHEQYF
DNA: TGTGCCAGCAGTCCCCAGGGGGCCGGGCCCCACGAGCAGTACTTC
J: TRBJ2-7
V: TRBV28
D: TRBD1
size: NA

CDR3: CSAGGTVNAFF
DNA: TGCAGTGCTGGAGGGACAGTGAACGCTTTCTTT
J: TRBJ1-1
V: TRBV20-1
D: TRBD1
size: NA

CDR3: CASSLSERSNTGELFF
DNA: TGTGCCAGCAGCTTATCCGAGCGGTCGAACACCGGGGAGCTGTTTTTT
J: TRBJ2-2
V: TRBV7-3
D: NA
size: NA

CDR3: CASSQDWPLNTEAFF
DNA: TGCGCCAGCAGCCAAGACTGGCCCCTGAACACTGAAGCTTTCTTT
J: TRBJ1-1
V: TRBV4-3
D: NA
size: NA

CDR3: CASTQRFRGRPDTQYF
DNA: TGTGCCAGCACCCAAAGGTTTAGGGGGCGCCCAGATACGCAGTATTTT
J: TRBJ2-3
V: TRBV27
D: TRBD1
size: NA

CDR3: CASSSRDTQYF
DNA: TGTGCCAGCAGCTCCCGAGATACGCAGTATTTT
J: TRBJ2-3
V: TRBV11-2
D: NA
size: few

CDR3: CASSLVGGGSYEQYF
DNA: TGCGCCAGCAGCTTGGTTGGGGGAGGGTCCTACGAGCAGTACTTC
J: TRBJ2-7
V: TRBV5-1
D: TRBD2
size: few

CDR3: CASSLDRGTDTQYF
DNA: TGTGCCAGCAGCTTAGATCGGGGAACAGATACGCAGTATTTT
J: TRBJ2-3
V: TRBV11-2
D: NA
size: NA

CDR3: CAWIRAGTLNYNEQFF
DNA: TGTGCCTGGATAAGGGCCGGGACTCTTAACTACAATGAGCAGTTCTTC
J: TRBJ2-1
V: TRBV30
D: NA
size: NA

CDR3: CAWGGIAATGEQYF
DNA: TGTGCCTGGGGGGGGATAGCGGCGACGGGCGAGCAGTACTTC
J: TRBJ2-7
V: TRBV30
D: NA
size: NA

CDR3: CASSADRGSEAFF
DNA: TGTGCTAGCAGTGCTGACAGGGGATCCGAAGCTTTCTTT
J: TRBJ1-1
V: TRBV5-6
D: TRBD1
size: NA

CDR3: CASNPQGAGEKLFF
DNA: TGTGCCAGCAACCCCCAGGGGGCAGGTGAAAAACTGTTTTTT
J: TRBJ1-4
V: TRBV28
D: TRBD1
size: NA

CDR3: CASSLLASGITGELFF
DNA: TGTGCCAGCTCACTCCTGGCTAGCGGCATCACCGGGGAGCTGTTTTTT
J: TRBJ2-2
V: TRBV18
D: TRBD2
size: NA

CDR3: CAWSPPRAARSYEQYF
DNA: TGTGCCTGGAGTCCCCCTCGAGCAGCGCGATCCTACGAGCAGTACTTC
J: TRBJ2-7
V: TRBV30
D: NA
size: once

CDR3: CASSYSPSGYEQYF
DNA: TGTGCCAGCAGTTACTCCCCTAGCGGCTACGAGCAGTACTTC
J: TRBJ2-7
V: TRBV6-5
D: TRBD2
size: few

CDR3: CASSLLGQSYEQYF
DNA: TGTGCCAGCAGCCTCCTGGGACAGTCCTACGAGCAGTACTTC
J: TRBJ2-7
V: TRBV6-1
D: TRBD1
size: NA

CDR3: CASSLRDFGTGKTEAFF
DNA: TGTGCCAGCAGCTTGCGGGACTTCGGGACAGGGAAAACTGAAGCTTTCTTT
J: TRBJ1-1
V: TRBV5-6
D: TRBD1
size: NA

CDR3: CASSPRGTPFYEQYF
DNA: TGTGCCAGCAGCCCCCGCGGTACTCCCTTCTACGAGCAGTACTTC
J: TRBJ2-7
V: TRBV5-6
D: NA
size: NA

CDR3: CARRWDSQSYNEQFF
DNA: TGTGCCAGAAGATGGGACAGCCAATCCTACAATGAGCAGTTCTTC
J: TRBJ2-1
V: TRBV6-4
D: TRBD1
size: NA

CDR3: CASSFNTGVEYF
DNA: TGCGCCAGCAGCTTCAATACAGGGGTTGAGTACTTC
J: TRBJ2-7
V: TRBV5-1
D: TRBD1
size: NA

CDR3: CASSLAGYSSYEQYF
DNA: TGTGCCAGCAGTCTGGCGGGCTACAGCTCCTACGAGCAGTACTTC
J: TRBJ2-7
V: TRBV27
D: NA
size: NA

CDR3: CASSLGTLAGGQETQYF
DNA: TGCGCCAGCAGCTTGGGGACTTTGGCGGGGGGGCAAGAGACCCAGTACTTC
J: TRBJ2-5
V: TRBV5-1
D: TRBD2
size: NA

CDR3: CASSPGRTEGYTF
DNA: TGTGCCAGCAGCCCGGGAAGGACGGAGGGCTACACCTTC
J: TRBJ1-2
V: TRBV27
D: NA
size: NA

CDR3: CASSPQTGYSYEQYF
DNA: TGTGCCAGCTCGCCCCAGACAGGGTACTCCTACGAGCAGTACTTC
J: TRBJ2-7
V: TRBV18
D: TRBD1
size: NA

CDR3: CASSPSGRTTYEQYF
DNA: TGTGCCAGCTCTCCTAGCGGGAGGACCACCTACGAGCAGTACTTC
J: TRBJ2-7
V: TRBV18
D: TRBD2
size: NA

CDR3: CASGRSLVETQYF
DNA: TGTGCCAGCGGCCGTAGCCTGGTGGAGACCCAGTACTTC
J: TRBJ2-5
V: TRBV7-2
D: NA
size: NA

CDR3: CASSLTSGWGGNEQYF
DNA: TGCGCCAGCAGCTTGACCTCAGGCTGGGGGGGCAACGAGCAGTACTTC
J: TRBJ2-7
V: TRBV5-1
D: NA
size: NA

CDR3: CASSLARGAGELDTQYF
DNA: TGTGCCAGCAGCTTGGCTCGCGGAGCGGGGGAGTTAGATACGCAGTATTTT
J: TRBJ2-3
V: TRBV5-6
D: TRBD2
size: NA

CDR3: CASSFRLGGRDTQYF
DNA: TGTGCCAGCAGTTTTAGACTAGGAGGTAGAGATACGCAGTATTTT
J: TRBJ2-3
V: TRBV28
D: NA
size: NA

CDR3: CASSFGTSGGGNEQFF
DNA: TGTGCCAGCAGCTTTGGGACTAGCGGGGGGGGGAATGAGCAGTTCTTC
J: TRBJ2-1
V: TRBV5-4
D: TRBD2
size: NA

CDR3: CASSSDASRAGVGGEQYF
DNA: TGTGCCAGCAGCTCGGACGCCTCTCGAGCGGGAGTGGGTGGCGAGCAGTACTTC
J: TRBJ2-7
V: TRBV7-8
D: TRBD2
size: NA

CDR3: CASSQREGRQLLAKNIQYF
DNA: TGCGCCAGCAGTCAAAGGGAGGGGAGACAGCTTCTAGCCAAAAACATTCAGTACTTC
J: TRBJ2-4
V: TRBV23-1
D: TRBD2
size: NA

CDR3: CASSPRLDPYEQYF
DNA: TGCGCCAGCAGTCCCAGACTAGACCCCTACGAGCAGTACTTC
J: TRBJ2-7
V: TRBV4-1
D: NA
size: few

CDR3: CATTTSSNTGELFF
DNA: TGTGCCACTACGACTAGTTCAAACACCGGGGAGCTGTTTTTT
J: TRBJ2-2
V: TRBV28
D: NA
size: NA

CDR3: CASSPLRTGKDYEQYF
DNA: TGTGCCAGCAGTCCCCTCCGGACAGGGAAGGACTACGAGCAGTACTTC
J: TRBJ2-7
V: TRBV27
D: TRBD1
size: NA

CDR3: CASSHLRGRNTYEQYF
DNA: TGTGCCAGCAGCCACCTACGGGGTAGAAATACCTACGAGCAGTACTTC
J: TRBJ2-7
V: TRBV14
D: NA
size: NA

CDR3: CASSSWTDYNEQFF
DNA: TGTGCCAGTAGTTCCTGGACAGACTACAATGAGCAGTTCTTC
J: TRBJ2-1
V: TRBV19
D: NA
size: NA

CDR3: CASSSGGQGEGQPQHF
DNA: TGTGCCAGCAGTTCAGGGGGACAGGGGGAGGGACAGCCCCAGCATTTT
J: TRBJ1-5
V: TRBV28
D: TRBD1
size: NA

CDR3: CSALMVESQYF
DNA: TGCAGTGCCTTGATGGTGGAGTCCCAGTACTTC
J: TRBJ2-5
V: TRBV20-1
D: NA
size: NA

CDR3: CASSKTGQGEGQPQHF
DNA: TGTGCCAGCAGTAAGACCGGACAGGGAGAGGGACAGCCCCAGCATTTT
J: TRBJ1-5
V: TRBV6-6
D: TRBD1
size: NA

CDR3: CASSFSRNEQFF
DNA: TGTGCCAGCAGTTTTTCTCGCAATGAGCAGTTCTTC
J: TRBJ2-1
V: TRBV27
D: NA
size: NA

CDR3: CASMGGTGYTF
DNA: TGTGCCAGTATGGGGGGTACTGGCTACACCTTC
J: TRBJ1-2
V: TRBV19
D: NA
size: NA

CDR3: CASQGPLGATDTQYF
DNA: TGTGCCAGCCAGGGGCCTCTCGGCGCGACCGATACGCAGTATTTT
J: TRBJ2-3
V: TRBV19
D: NA
size: once

CDR3: CASSQPDTTNTGELFF
DNA: TGTGCCAGCAGCCAACCGGATACTACGAACACCGGGGAGCTGTTTTTT
J: TRBJ2-2
V: TRBV4-2
D: NA
size: NA

CDR3: CASSSGGEGTGTNYGYTF
DNA: TGTGCCAGCAGCTCGGGTGGGGAAGGGACAGGAACTAACTATGGCTACACCTTC
J: TRBJ1-2
V: TRBV11-1
D: TRBD1
size: NA